This T cell receptor beta chain was identified during a study of response to subunit inactivated influenza vaccine (dated by TCRdb to 2016 to 2019). Notes on the research overall: To follow how T cells responded to a trivalent subunit inactivated influenza vaccine, the researchers relied on deep quantitative profiling of the T cell receptor repertoire. Results and caveats for the whole study, not just this receptor: It was suggested by the authors that each seasonal influenza vaccination may recruit only a limited number of new T cells.

In its sample, this clonotype was seen a few times. Its antigen remains undetermined. Base qualities are not recorded, but no much larger clone differs from it by a single base. The library was built by means of RT-PCR. TCRdb records Illumina HiSeq 2500 as the sequencer. TCRdb cleaned the public reads at Q25 with fastp, built clones with MiXCR and kept in-frame beta chains. Rows matching on CDR3 protein sequence are summarized as one entry with the most common DNA and genes. The sample table holds roughly 780,000 distinct CDR3 sequences, of which roughly 18% were seen once. Clones ranked in the top ten supply 9.5% to 13% of the sample. The receptor was derived from a man aged 45 to 65 who received an inactivated influenza vaccine. Donor details come from another sample of the same person, matched by shared clones. Sequencing was performed on PBMCs from blood, taken roughly 5 days after vaccination.

Here is the DNA: TGCAGTGCTAGAGACCTAACCCAGGGAGGAGAGACCCAGTACTTC. Translated, it gives CSARDLTQGGETQYF. Recombination linked TRBV20-1 to TRBJ2-5, with a tentative D gene TRBD2 over 6 matching bases. The CDR3 runs 15 amino acids, cysteine and phenylalanine included. The only DNA kept is the CDR3, 45 bases in frame from the first base. CDR1 and CDR2, looked up from the germline V gene (reference sequence), are DFQATT and SNEGSKA. Trimming removed 0 bases from V and 4 bases from J, leaving 15 bases between the germline ends.